The next 24 T cell receptor beta chains were all read from a single sample in a study of blood T cell repertoires in COVID-19. The table came from immunoSEQ multiplex PCR; TCRdb's copy has only in-frame clones and leaves some out. This sample has roughly 320,000 clones, with 90% to 95% found just once. The sample comprised PBMCs or T cells enriched from blood (not recorded which). The receptors were sampled from a young woman who had been exposed to COVID-19.

J is TRBJ1-5 and V is TRBV7-3; TRBD1 matches at 10 bases. J lost 0 bases, V lost 0 bases, and 11 bases had no gene match. The length of the CDR3 is 20 residues. Germline assignment: CDR1 SGHTA and CDR2 FQGTGA. CDR3 coding DNA: TGTGCCAGCAGCTTAACGTGGGACAGGGGAGTGATGGATAGCAATCAGCCCCAGCATTTT. Its protein is CASSLTWDRGVMDSNQPQHF. Full variable domain (outside the CDR3, taken from reference TRBV7-3 and TRBJ1-5): GAGVSQTPSNKVTEKGKYVELRCDPISGHTALYWYRQSLGQGPEFLIYFQGTGAADDSGLPNDRFFAVRPEGSVSTLKIQRTERGDSAVYLCASSLTWDRGVMDSNQPQHFGDGTRLSIL.

This chain connects TRBV18 to TRBJ2-7; D unresolved. V gave up 6 bases and J gave up 2 bases, with 5 bases separating them. The CDR3 is 11 amino acids. CDR1 and CDR2 from the germline V gene are KGHSH and LQKENI. The CDR3 bases are TGTGCCAGCTCCACAGCCTACGAGCAGTACTTC. Translating gives CASSTAYEQYF.

In this sample, this clone turned up a few times. This chain joins TRBV6-1 and TRBJ2-7; no clear D gene. Per germline, CDR1 MNHNS and CDR2 SASEGT. There are 15 residues in the CDR3. V shed 2 bases and J shed 3 bases, with 14 bases lying between them. The CDR3 here is CASSEWRVADYEQYF. The CDR3 nucleotides are TGTGCCAGCAGTGAATGGAGAGTGGCAGACTACGAGCAGTACTTC.

V usage is TRBV5-1 and J usage is TRBJ2-3, with 7 bases that match TRBD2. The V segment lost 4 bases and the J segment 0 bases; nucleotides outside the gene matches: 11. Germline V gives CDR1 SGHRS, CDR2 YFSETQ. The CDR3 is made up of 17 amino acids. CDR3 in amino acids: CASSPRASGVSTDTQYF. CDR3 nucleotide sequence: TGCGCCAGCAGCCCCAGGGCTAGCGGTGTAAGCACAGATACGCAGTATTTT.

The chain has TRBV5-5 and TRBJ1-1; 7 bases align to TRBD1. CDR3 length: 17 residues. Germline loops: CDR1 SGHKS, CDR2 YYEKEE (reference sequence). V was clipped by 2 bases and J by 4 bases; unmatched bases: 14. CDR3 protein: CASSFVTGVEWVTEAFF. CDR3 bases: TGTGCCAGCAGCTTTGTTACAGGGGTTGAGTGGGTCACTGAAGCTTTCTTT. The variable domain in full, with the rest retrieved from reference TRBV5-5 and TRBJ1-1, is DAGVTQSPTHLIKTRGQQVTLRCSPISGHKSVSWYQQVLGQGPQFIFQYYEKEERGRGNFPDRFSARQFPNYSSELNVNALLLGDSALYLCASSFVTGVEWVTEAFFGQGTRLTVV.

The rearrangement links TRBV4-1 to TRBJ1-1, with a possible D match to TRBD1 (6 bases). CDR3 length: 14 residues. From germline, CDR1 is MGHRA and CDR2 YSYEKL. The V end was cut by 4 bases, the J end by 1 base, with 10 bases between. The DNA of the CDR3 is TGCGCCAGCAGCCTTGAGACAGGGAACACTGAAGCTTTCTTT. Translated, it gives CASSLETGNTEAFF.

This clone was detected only once. The J gene is TRBJ1-4, the V gene TRBV27; D is unclear. This CDR3 is built from 14 residues. Trimming left V 3 bases short and J 8 bases short, with 13 bases between. CDR1 is MNHEY and CDR2 is SMNVEV in the germline V gene (reference sequence). The CDR3: CASSFHTGEEKLFF. CDR3 in DNA: TGTGCCAGCAGTTTCCATACGGGAGAGGAAAAACTGTTTTTT. The full variable domain, completed using reference TRBV27 and TRBJ1-4, is EAQVTQNPRYLITVTGKKLTVTCSQNMNHEYMSWYRQDPGLGLRQIYYSMNVEVTDKGDVPEGYKVSRKEKRNFPLILESPSPNQTSLYFCASSFHTGEEKLFFGSGTQLSVL.

This clone has only a few counts. The chain has TRBV6-1 and TRBJ2-7, with 11 bases aligning to TRBD2. Per the germline V gene, CDR1 is MNHNS and CDR2 is SASEGT. Germline trimming cut 3 bases from V and 7 bases from J; bases unmatched to any gene: 5. The length of the CDR3 is 14 residues. The chain's CDR3 is CASSDLAGGQEQYF. CDR3 nucleotide sequence: TGTGCCAGCAGTGATCTAGCGGGGGGTCAGGAGCAGTACTTC.

The J gene is TRBJ1-2, the V gene TRBV5-4; D is possibly TRBD1 (6 bases). This CDR3 has 12 residues. Germline V gene data show CDR1 as SGHNT and CDR2 as YYREEE (reference sequence). Trimming stripped 0 bases from V and 8 bases from J, with 8 bases between. The CDR3 region has the DNA TGTGCCAGCAGCTTGGCCAGGGGAGGCTACACCTTC. It specifies CASSLARGGYTF.

This clone has a handful of counts. V and J are TRBV5-1 and TRBJ2-2; D is unclear. This CDR3 comprises 13 residues. Germline V CDR1 and CDR2: SGHRS, YFSETQ. Trimming left V 4 bases short and J 6 bases short, with 10 bases between. The CDR3 nucleotides read TGCGCCAGCAGCCCGGTTGTCTCCGGGGAGCTGTTTTTT. It specifies CASSPVVSGELFF. The whole variable domain, filled in from reference TRBV5-1 and TRBJ2-2, reads KAGVTQTPRYLIKTRGQQVTLSCSPISGHRSVSWYQQTPGQGLQFLFEYFSETQRNKGNFPGRFSGRQFSNSRSEMNVSTLELGDSALYLCASSPVVSGELFFGEGSRLTVL.

The chain uses TRBV27 and TRBJ1-5; the match to TRBD1 covers 10 bases. The CDR3 length is 15 residues. J lost 5 bases, V lost 2 bases, and 3 bases had no gene match. Germline V gene sequence: CDR1 MNHEY, CDR2 SMNVEV (reference sequence). CDR3 residues: CASSLRDRGHQPQHF. CDR3 DNA: TGTGCCAGCAGTTTACGGGACAGGGGTCATCAGCCCCAGCATTTT.

This chain's CDR3 is CASSLAGALGELFF. The DNA of the CDR3 is TGTGCCAGCAGCTTAGCAGGGGCGTTGGGGGAGCTGTTTTTT. The V and J genes are TRBV7-9 and TRBJ2-2, with D maybe TRBD1 (5 bases). The germline V and J ends were trimmed by 0 bases and 8 bases, with 10 bases remaining between them. The CDR3 is 14 residues long. Germline assignment: CDR1 SEHNR and CDR2 FQNEAQ (reference sequence).

V usage is TRBV14 and J usage is TRBJ1-6, with 7 nucleotides matching TRBD1. V was pared by 5 bases and J by 10 bases, with 11 bases of the junction left unmatched. The CDR3 has 15 residues. The germline CDR1 and CDR2 sequences are SGHDN and FVKESK. The CDR3 loop reads CASSTMRQGGSPLHF. CDR3 in DNA: TGTGCCAGCAGCACTATGAGACAGGGTGGATCACCCCTCCACTTT. The variable domain in full, with the rest retrieved from reference TRBV14 and TRBJ1-6, is EAGVTQFPSHSVIEKGQTVTLRCDPISGHDNLYWYRRVMGKEIKFLLHFVKESKQDESGMPNNRFLAERTGGTYSTLKVQPAELEDSGVYFCASSTMRQGGSPLHFGNGTRLTVT.

The J gene is TRBJ1-2, the V gene TRBV11-3, with 8 bases matching TRBD1. V lost 5 bases and J lost 5; bases outside the gene matches: 10. Germline CDR1 is SGHNT and CDR2 is YENEEA. This CDR3 contains 15 residues. As DNA, the CDR3 is TGTGCCAGCAGCCCTGGGACAGGCTTTTTTTATGGCTACACCTTC. It yields the protein CASSPGTGFFYGYTF.

The gene calls are TRBV4-2 and TRBJ1-2; D call uncertain. Germline assignment: CDR1 LGHNA and CDR2 YNFKEQ. The CDR3 runs to 15 residues. Trimming removed 0 bases at V and 8 bases at J, with 16 bases between. In DNA form, the CDR3 reads TGTGCCAGCAGCCAAGATAGAGAACCTTTCAGGGGCTACACCTTC. As protein: CASSQDREPFRGYTF.

The CDR3: CASSIKSDYGYTF. The CDR3 nucleotides read TGTGCCAGCAGCATAAAGTCAGACTATGGCTACACCTTC. The chain is built from TRBV7-2 and TRBJ1-2, with D unclear. The CDR3 sequence is 13 residues long. From germline, CDR1 is SGHTA and CDR2 FQGNSA. V was cut by 5 bases and J by 3 bases, with 10 bases left in between.

This clone was recorded once. The chain combines TRBV5-1 with TRBJ1-5, with D unclear. The length of the CDR3 is 13 residues. V was cut by 2 bases and J by 1 base, with 4 bases left in between. Germline loops: CDR1 SGHRS, CDR2 YFSETQ. The CDR3 region has the DNA TGCGCCAGCAGCTTCGAGAGCAATCAGCCCCAGCATTTT. As protein: CASSFESNQPQHF. The full variable domain, in which reference TRBV5-1 and TRBJ1-5 provide the parts outside the CDR3, is KAGVTQTPRYLIKTRGQQVTLSCSPISGHRSVSWYQQTPGQGLQFLFEYFSETQRNKGNFPGRFSGRQFSNSRSEMNVSTLELGDSALYLCASSFESNQPQHFGDGTRLSIL.

V is TRBV5-1 and J is TRBJ2-2; possibly TRBD1 for D (6 bases). This CDR3 is 16 amino acids long. The V end was cut by 3 bases, the J end by 5 bases, with 17 bases between. The germline V gene encodes CDR1 SGHRS and CDR2 YFSETQ. The CDR3 spells CASSSLSLGGTGELFF. CDR3 nucleotides: TGCGCCAGCAGCTCCCTTTCTCTAGGGGGTACCGGGGAGCTGTTTTTT. The whole variable domain, filled in from reference TRBV5-1 and TRBJ2-2, reads KAGVTQTPRYLIKTRGQQVTLSCSPISGHRSVSWYQQTPGQGLQFLFEYFSETQRNKGNFPGRFSGRQFSNSRSEMNVSTLELGDSALYLCASSSLSLGGTGELFFGEGSRLTVL.

V gene TRBV4-1 combines with J gene TRBJ1-1; TRBD1 matches 9 bases. The CDR3 has 16 amino acids. Trimming at V came to 4 bases and at J to 1 base, leaving 7 bases not matched to a gene. CDR1 and CDR2 from the germline V gene are MGHRA and YSYEKL. The CDR3 DNA sequence: TGCGCCAGCAGCCGGTCACCGGGACAGGGGAACACTGAAGCTTTCTTT. It encodes CASSRSPGQGNTEAFF.

This sequence joins TRBV9 and TRBJ2-1, with D possibly being TRBD2 (6 bases). The CDR3 is 14 amino acids. V was trimmed by 0 bases and J by 6 bases, leaving 10 bases between them. CDR1 is SGDLS, CDR2 YYNGEE, per germline. The CDR3 DNA sequence: TGTGCCAGCAGCGTAGAGGCGGGGATCAATGAGCAGTTCTTC. This sequence encodes CASSVEAGINEQFF.

The rearrangement links TRBV12-3 or TRBV12-4 to TRBJ1-2, with D perhaps matching TRBD1 (5 bases). This CDR3 is 12 amino acids long. V dropped 10 bases and J dropped 8 bases, with 17 bases sitting between them. CDR3 sequence reads: CAIQGLPGGYTF. The CDR3 DNA sequence: TGTGCCATCCAGGGACTACCGGGCGGCTACACCTTC.

The rearrangement links TRBV7-2 to TRBJ1-2; D not certain. This CDR3 has 14 amino acids. The V and J ends lost 2 bases and 0 bases respectively, with 7 bases between them. Germline values: CDR1 SGHTA, CDR2 FQGNSA. The CDR3 sequence is CASSLQSANYGYTF. DNA for the CDR3: TGTGCCAGCAGCTTACAGAGCGCTAACTATGGCTACACCTTC.

The J gene is TRBJ2-3, the V gene TRBV9, with TRBD1 matching over 8 bases. This CDR3 has 16 amino acids. Germline V gene sequence: CDR1 SGDLS, CDR2 YYNGEE. V shed 4 bases, J shed 0 bases, and the junction held 7 bases outside the gene matches. CDR3 sequence reads: CASSPRDRSSTDTQYF. The CDR3, as DNA: TGTGCCAGCAGCCCCCGGGACAGGTCTAGCACAGATACGCAGTATTTT.

This clone was detected only a few times. The V gene is TRBV7-9, the J gene TRBJ1-6; TRBD1 matches at 8 bases. Germline values: CDR1 SEHNR, CDR2 FQNEAQ (reference sequence). CDR3 length equals 15 residues. J was trimmed by 5 bases and V by 4 bases; bases with no gene match: 4. The CDR3 is CASSSRQGNNSPLHF. The CDR3 bases are TGTGCCAGCAGCTCCAGACAGGGGAATAATTCACCCCTCCACTTT.